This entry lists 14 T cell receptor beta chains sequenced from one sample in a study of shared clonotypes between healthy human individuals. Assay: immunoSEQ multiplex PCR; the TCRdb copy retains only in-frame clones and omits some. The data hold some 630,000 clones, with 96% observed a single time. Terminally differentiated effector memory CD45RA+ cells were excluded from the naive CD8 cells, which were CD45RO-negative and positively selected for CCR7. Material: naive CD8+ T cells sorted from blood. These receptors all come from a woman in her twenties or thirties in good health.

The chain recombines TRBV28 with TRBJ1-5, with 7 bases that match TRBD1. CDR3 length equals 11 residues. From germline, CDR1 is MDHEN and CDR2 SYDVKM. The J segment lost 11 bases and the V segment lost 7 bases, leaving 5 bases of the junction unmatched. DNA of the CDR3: TGTGCCAGCACAGGTGACAGGGCCCAGCATTTT. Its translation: CASTGDRAQHF.

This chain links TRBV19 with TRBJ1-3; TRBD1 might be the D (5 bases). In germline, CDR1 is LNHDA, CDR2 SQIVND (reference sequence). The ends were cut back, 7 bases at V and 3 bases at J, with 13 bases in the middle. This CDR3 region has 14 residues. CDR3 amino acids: CASTLAGGGNTIYF. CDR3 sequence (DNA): TGTGCCAGTACCCTTGCCGGGGGTGGAAACACCATATATTTT.

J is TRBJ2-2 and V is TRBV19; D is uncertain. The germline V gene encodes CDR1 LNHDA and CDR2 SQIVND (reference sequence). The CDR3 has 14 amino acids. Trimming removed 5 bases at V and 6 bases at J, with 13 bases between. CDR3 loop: CASSSGQPAGELFF. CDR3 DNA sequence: TGTGCCAGTAGTTCAGGCCAACCGGCCGGGGAGCTGTTTTTT.

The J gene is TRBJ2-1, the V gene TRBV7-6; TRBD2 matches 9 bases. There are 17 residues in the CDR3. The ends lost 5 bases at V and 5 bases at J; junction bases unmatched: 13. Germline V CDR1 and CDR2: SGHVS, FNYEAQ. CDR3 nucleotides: TGTGCCAGCAGCCCCCCCCGCGGCGGGAGGGCCCACAATGAGCAGTTCTTC. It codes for CASSPPRGGRAHNEQFF.

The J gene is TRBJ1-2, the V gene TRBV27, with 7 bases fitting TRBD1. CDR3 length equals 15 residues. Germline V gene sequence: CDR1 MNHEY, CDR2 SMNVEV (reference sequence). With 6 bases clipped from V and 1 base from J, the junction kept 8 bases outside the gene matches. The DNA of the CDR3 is TGTGCCAGCAGATCCGGGACAGACTATAACTATGGCTACACCTTC. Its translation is CASRSGTDYNYGYTF.

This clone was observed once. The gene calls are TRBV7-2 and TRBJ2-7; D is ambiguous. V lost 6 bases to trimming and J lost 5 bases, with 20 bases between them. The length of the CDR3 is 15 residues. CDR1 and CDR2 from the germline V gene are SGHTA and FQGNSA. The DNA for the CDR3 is TGTGCCAGCAGACATAGGGCTGTACCCGGCCACGAGCAGTACTTC. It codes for CASRHRAVPGHEQYF.

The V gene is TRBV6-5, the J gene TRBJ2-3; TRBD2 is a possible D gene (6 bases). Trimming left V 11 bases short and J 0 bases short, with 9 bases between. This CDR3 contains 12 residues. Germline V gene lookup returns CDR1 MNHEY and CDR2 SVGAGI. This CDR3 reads CAARGSTDTQYF. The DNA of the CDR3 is TGTGCCGCACGGGGGAGCACAGATACGCAGTATTTT.

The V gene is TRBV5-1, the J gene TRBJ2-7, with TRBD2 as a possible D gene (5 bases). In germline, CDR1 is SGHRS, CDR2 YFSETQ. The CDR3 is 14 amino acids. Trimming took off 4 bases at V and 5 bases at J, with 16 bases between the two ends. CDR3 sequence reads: CASSLLSELDEQYF. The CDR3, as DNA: TGCGCCAGCAGCCTACTTAGCGAGTTGGACGAGCAGTACTTC.

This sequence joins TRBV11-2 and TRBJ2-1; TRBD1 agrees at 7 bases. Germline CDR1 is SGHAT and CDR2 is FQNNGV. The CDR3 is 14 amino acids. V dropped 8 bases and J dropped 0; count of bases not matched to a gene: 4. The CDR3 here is CASRDRGSYNEQFF. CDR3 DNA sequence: TGTGCCAGCCGGGACAGAGGCTCCTACAATGAGCAGTTCTTC.

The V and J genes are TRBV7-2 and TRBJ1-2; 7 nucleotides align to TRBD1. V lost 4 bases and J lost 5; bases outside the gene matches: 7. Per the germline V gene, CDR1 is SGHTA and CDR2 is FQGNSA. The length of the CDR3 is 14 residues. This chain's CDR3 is CASSSTGVSYGYTF. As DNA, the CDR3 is TGTGCCAGCAGCTCAACAGGGGTCTCTTATGGCTACACCTTC.

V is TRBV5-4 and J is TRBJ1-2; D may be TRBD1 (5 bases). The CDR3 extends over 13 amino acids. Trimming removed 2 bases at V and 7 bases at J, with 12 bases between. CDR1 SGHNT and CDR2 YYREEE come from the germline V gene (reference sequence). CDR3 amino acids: CASSFSGGAGYTF. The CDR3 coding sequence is TGTGCCAGCAGCTTCTCGGGGGGTGCTGGCTACACCTTC.

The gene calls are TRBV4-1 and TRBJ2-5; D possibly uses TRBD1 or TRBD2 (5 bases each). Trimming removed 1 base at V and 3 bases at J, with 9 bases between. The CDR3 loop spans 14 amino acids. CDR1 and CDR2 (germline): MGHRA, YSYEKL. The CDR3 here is CASSQGWGKETQYF. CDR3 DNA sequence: TGCGCCAGCAGCCAAGGGTGGGGGAAAGAGACCCAGTACTTC.

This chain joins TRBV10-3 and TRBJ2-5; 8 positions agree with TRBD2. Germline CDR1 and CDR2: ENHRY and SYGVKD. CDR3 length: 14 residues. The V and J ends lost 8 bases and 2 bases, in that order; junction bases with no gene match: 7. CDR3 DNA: TGTGCCATCGCGGAACTAGCGGATCAAGAGACCCAGTACTTC. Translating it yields CAIAELADQETQYF.

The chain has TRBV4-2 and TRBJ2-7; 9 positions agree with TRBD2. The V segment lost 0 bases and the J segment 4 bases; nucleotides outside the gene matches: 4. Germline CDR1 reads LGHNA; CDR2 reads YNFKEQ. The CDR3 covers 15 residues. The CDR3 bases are TGTGCCAGCAGCCAAGAATCCAGCGGGGGGTACGAGCAGTACTTC. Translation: CASSQESSGGYEQYF.